This entry lists 5 T cell receptor beta chains sequenced from one sample in a study of T cell clonality in common variable immunodeficiency. The repertoire was sequenced with immunoSEQ multiplex PCR; TCRdb's copy has only in-frame clones and lacks some. The sample yields some 52,000 clones, without any singletons. Sequenced input: peripheral blood mononuclear cells. The receptor set was obtained from a person aged 18-70 years in good health.

This clone was seen a handful of times. CDR3 bases read: TGTGCCAGCTCACCAATGGTGCCTGCGCACTCTGGAAACACC. This codes for CASSPMVPAHSGNT. The full CDR3 reads CASSPMVPAHSGNTIYF. V gene TRBV18 combines with J gene TRBJ1-3; D not resolved. The read gets to within 3 residues of the CDR3 end, and the germline J gene fills in the rest. V was trimmed by 2 bases and J by 0 bases, leaving 14 bases between them. CDR3 size: 17 residues. Germline CDR1 and CDR2: KGHSH and LQKENI.

This clone was detected many times. Read coverage stops 3 residues before the CDR3 terminus; the germline J gene supplies the remainder. V usage is TRBV10-3 and J usage is TRBJ2-1; possible D gene TRBD2, 6 bases. This CDR3 is 16 amino acids long. The germline gives CDR1 ENHRY, CDR2 SYGVKD. The germline V and J ends were trimmed by 0 bases and 7 bases, with 16 bases remaining between them. The CDR3 spells CAISESISAGHNEQFF. The covered CDR3 bases are TGTGCCATCAGTGAGTCGATTTCGGCGGGGCATAATGAG.

About this clone itself: The sequence runs out 3 residues before the end of the CDR3; the remainder is reconstructed from the germline J gene. The chain combines TRBV11-3 with TRBJ2-7; TRBD1 might be the D (5 bases). V lost 5 bases, J lost 3 bases, and 17 bases lay in between. The CDR3 is 15 residues long. Germline V CDR1 and CDR2: SGHNT, YENEEA. The chain's CDR3 is CASSPSTVLGYEQYF. The covered CDR3 bases are TGTGCCAGCAGCCCATCGACAGTCCTAGGCTACGAG.

About this clone: The CDR3 goes on 3 residues after the read ends, and that part is filled in from the germline J gene. The V and J genes are TRBV19 and TRBJ2-1; the match to TRBD2 covers 7 bases. V was pared by 6 bases and J by 8 bases, with 13 bases of the junction left unmatched. Germline V gene lookup returns CDR1 LNHDA and CDR2 SQIVND (reference sequence). The CDR3 is 15 amino acids. Incomplete CDR3 DNA: TGTGCCAGTAGAAAGCTAGCGGACCAAAGGTATGAG. It codes for CASRKLADQRYE. The whole CDR3 reads CASRKLADQRYEQFF.

Many counts were recorded for this clone. The sequence runs out 3 residues before the end of the CDR3; the remainder is reconstructed from the germline J gene. The chain has TRBV7-3 and TRBJ2-3, with D perhaps TRBD1 (5 bases). CDR3 length equals 13 residues. Looked up from germline, CDR1 is SGHTA and CDR2 is FQGTGA. V lost 6 bases and J lost 5, with 12 bases in between. CDR3 sequence: CASRMVGEDTQYF. The CDR3 DNA, read in part, is TGTGCCAGCAGGATGGTAGGGGAAGATACG.